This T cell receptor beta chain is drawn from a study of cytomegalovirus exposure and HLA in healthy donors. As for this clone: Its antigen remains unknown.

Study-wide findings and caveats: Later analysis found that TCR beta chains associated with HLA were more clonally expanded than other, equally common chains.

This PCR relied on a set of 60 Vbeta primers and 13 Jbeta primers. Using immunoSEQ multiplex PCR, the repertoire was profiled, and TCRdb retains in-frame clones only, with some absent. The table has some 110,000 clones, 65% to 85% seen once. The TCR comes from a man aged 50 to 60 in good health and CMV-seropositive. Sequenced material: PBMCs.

In DNA form, the CDR3 reads TGTGCCAGCAGCTTAGCTAGCGGGGTATACAATGAGCAGTTCTTC. Translation: CASSLASGVYNEQFF. The chain has TRBV7-2 and TRBJ2-1; 8 nucleotides match TRBD2. This CDR3 contains 15 residues. Trimming cost V 0 bases and J 4 bases; bases outside gene matches: 2. Germline V gives CDR1 SGHTA, CDR2 FQGNSA.